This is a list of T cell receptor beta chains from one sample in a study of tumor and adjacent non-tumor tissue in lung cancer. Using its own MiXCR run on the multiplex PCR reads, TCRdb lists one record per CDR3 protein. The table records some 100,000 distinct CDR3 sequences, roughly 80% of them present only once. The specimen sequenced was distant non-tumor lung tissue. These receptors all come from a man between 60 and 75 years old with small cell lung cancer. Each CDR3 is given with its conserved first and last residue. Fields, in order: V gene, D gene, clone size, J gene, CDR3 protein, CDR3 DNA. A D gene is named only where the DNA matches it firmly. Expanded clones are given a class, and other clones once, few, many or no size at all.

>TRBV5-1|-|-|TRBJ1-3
CASNTAVSGNTIYF
TGCGCCAGTAACACAGCAGTCTCTGGAAACACCATATATTTT
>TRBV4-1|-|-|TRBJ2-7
CASSSYRLYDQYF
TGCGCCAGCAGTTCCTACAGACTCTACGATCAGTACTTC
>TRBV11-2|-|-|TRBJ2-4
CASSLETVGIQYF
TGTGCCAGCAGCTTAGAGACAGTGGGCATTCAGTACTTC
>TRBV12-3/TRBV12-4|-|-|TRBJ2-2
CASSFSGTPGSCFF
-
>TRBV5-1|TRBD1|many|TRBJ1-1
CASSRGQGVGNTEAFF
TGCGCCAGCAGCAGGGGACAGGGGGTAGGGAACACTGAAGCTTTCTTT
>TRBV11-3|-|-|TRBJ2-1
CASGLVQFF
TGTGCTAGCGGCTTAGTCCAGTTCTTC
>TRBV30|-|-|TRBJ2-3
CTWSDGGQDTQYF
TGTACCTGGAGTGACGGGGGTCAGGATACGCAGTATTTT
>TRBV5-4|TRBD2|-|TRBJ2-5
CANSWAARSGMQDTQYF
TGTGCCAACAGCTGGGCCGCGCGAAGCGGGATGCAAGATACCCAGTACTTT
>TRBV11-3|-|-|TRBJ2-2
CDSSSKGPNTGELFF
TGTGACAGCAGCTCGAAAGGACCGAACACCGGGGAGCTGTTTTTC
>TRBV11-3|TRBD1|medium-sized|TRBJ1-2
CASSFSDRPNYGYTF
TGTGCCAGCAGCTTCTCGGACAGGCCTAACTATGGCTACACCTTC
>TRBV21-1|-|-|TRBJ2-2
CASSWEMNTGEQFF
TGTGCCAGCAGCTGGGAAATGAACACCGGGGAGCAGTTTTTT
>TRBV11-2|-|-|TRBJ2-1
CASSLQGSHDEQFF
TGTGCAAGCAGCTTACAGGGTTCCCACGATGAGCAGTTCTTC
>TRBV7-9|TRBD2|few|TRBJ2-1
CASTLGASGSMGQFF
TGTGCCAGCACTCTCGGGGCTAGCGGGAGTATGGGGCAGTTCTTC
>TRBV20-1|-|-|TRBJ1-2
CNAKIDYGYTF
TGCAATGCTAAAATCGACTATGGATACACCTTC
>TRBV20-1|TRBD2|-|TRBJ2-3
CSTTSGLAGIDTQYF
TGCAGTACCACCTCGGGGCTAGCGGGAATTGATACGCAGTATTTT
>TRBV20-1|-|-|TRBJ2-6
CSARVQQRQFLSGANVLTF
TGCAGTGCTAGAGTTCAGCAAAGACAGTTCCTCTCTGGGGCCAACGTCCTGACTTTC
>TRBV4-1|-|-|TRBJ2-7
CASSQVRGAGDSYEQYF
TGCGCCAGCAGCCAAGTGAGAGGGGCCGGGGACTCCTACGAGCAGTACTTC
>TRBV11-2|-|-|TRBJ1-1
CASNLAQGSAEAFF
TGTGCCAGCAACTTAGCGCAGGGTTCGGCTGAAGCTTTCTTT
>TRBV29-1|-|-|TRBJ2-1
CSVDFLDSSSYNEEFF
TGCAGCGTTGACTTTCTAGACTCAAGCTCCTACAATGAGGAGTTCTTC
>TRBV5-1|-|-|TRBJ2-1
CASSMDRAGLNEPFF
TGTGCTAGCAGCATGGATCGGGCGGGCCTCAATGAGCCGTTCTTC
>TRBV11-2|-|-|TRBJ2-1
CASSLLTAQSSYIEQFF
TGTGCCAGCAGCTTATTGACAGCCCAGAGCTCCTACATCGAGCAGTTCTTC
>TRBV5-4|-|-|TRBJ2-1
CASSPSPGLEQFF
TGTGCCAGCAGCCCCTCGCCGGGACTTGAGCAGTTCTTC
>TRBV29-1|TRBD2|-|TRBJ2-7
CSAAGSGGFYEQYF
TGCAGCGCCGCCGGGTCGGGGGGTTTCTACGAGCAGTACTTC
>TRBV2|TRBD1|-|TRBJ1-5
CGSSERRQGSYSNQPQHF
TGTGGCAGCAGTGAGAGGCGACAGGGAAGTTATAGCAATCAGCCCCAGCATTTT
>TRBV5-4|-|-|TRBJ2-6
CASSLRARSGANVLTF
TGTGCCAGCAGTTTGAGGGCCCGCTCTGGGGCCAACGTCCTGACTTTC
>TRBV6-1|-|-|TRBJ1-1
CACSIWDEAFF
TGTGCCTGCAGTATCTGGGATGAAGCTTTCTTT
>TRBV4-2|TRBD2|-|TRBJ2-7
CPSSRGRTSGDSYEHYF
TGTCCCAGCAGCCGAGGAAGGACTAGCGGGGACTCCTACGAGCACTACTTC
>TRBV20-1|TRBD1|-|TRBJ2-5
CGATTGTGPETQYF
TGCGGTGCGACGACCGGGACAGGGCCGGAGACCCAGTACTTC
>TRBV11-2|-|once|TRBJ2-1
CASSLSGRDHGEQIF
TGTGCCAGCAGCTTATCGGGGCGAGATCACGGTGAGCAGATCTTC
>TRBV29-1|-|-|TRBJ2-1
CSVDQRQRSYNVQFF
TGCAGCGTTGACCAGCGGCAGAGATCCTACAATGTGCAGTTCTTC
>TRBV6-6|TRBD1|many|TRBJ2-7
CASSPLWGQIRYEQYF
TGTGCCAGCAGCCCCCTTTGGGGACAGATCCGCTACGAGCAGTACTTC